This T cell receptor beta chain was documented in a study of cytomegalovirus exposure and HLA in healthy donors. In regard to this clone: No antigen is known for it.

V gave up 4 bases and J gave up 5 bases, with 14 bases separating them. This CDR3 comprises 14 residues. The V gene's germline CDR1 is LGHNT and CDR2 FRNRAP. General study results and limits: A missense DCLRE1C variant was associated with V- and J-gene trimming of TCR beta chains in a later analysis, and an independent cohort replicated the association. CMV serostatus was the only immune exposure information that was available. Later analysis showed TCR association rates varying by HLA locus, highest for DRB1 and lowest for HLA-C.

The PCR contained 60 Vbeta and 13 Jbeta primers. The method was immunoSEQ multiplex PCR; TCRdb's version includes in-frame clones alone and lacks a portion of them. There are about 130,000 clones in the sample; approximately 80% occur only once, and 1% to 1.5% lies in the top ten. Sequencing used PBMCs. The clonotype originates from a girl aged 2-10 years in good health and CMV-seronegative. The V gene is TRBV12-5, the J gene TRBJ1-2, with a weak D call TRBD1 (5 bases). The CDR3 here is CASGWEGTGYGYTF. The CDR3 region has the DNA TGTGCTAGTGGTTGGGAGGGGACGGGGTATGGCTACACCTTC.